The T cell receptor (beta chain) described here comes from a study of CD8 T cells in ankylosing spondylitis. To note about this clonotype: Its target is not known.

With molecular barcodes, quantitative 5'-RACE was used to make the TCR beta libraries. TCRdb passed the 5' RACE reads through MiXCR, listing each CDR3 protein once. There are around 770,000 distinct CDR3 sequences in the sample; about 12% occur only once, and 0.51% lies in the top ten. In germline, CDR1 is SGHRS, CDR2 YFSETQ. Trimming shortened V by 4 bases and J by 0 bases, and 13 bases separated the two germline ends. The CDR3 consists of 16 residues. The study, taken as a whole, reports: Characteristic, it appeared, of ankylosing spondylitis blood was a TCR beta motif of about eight highly homologous variants. Reports of some motif variants in reactive arthritis synovial fluid and blood predate this one. Disease-linked clones reportedly concentrated significantly in matched ankylosing spondylitis synovial fluid. Disease-linked clones were CD8+ and relatively rare in peripheral blood.

The rearrangement links TRBV5-1 to TRBJ2-2; the D is unclear. Sequencing was carried out using blood, either unsorted or a sorted T cell fraction (not recorded which). The receptor comes from a male donor with ankylosing spondylitis. In DNA form, the CDR3 reads TGCGCCAGCAGCCTATCGTGGCGGACGAACACCGGGGAGCTGTTTTTT. Encoded protein: CASSLSWRTNTGELFF.